The next 10 T cell receptor beta chains were all read from a single sample in a study of CD8 T cells in ankylosing spondylitis. Study observations and caveats: Blood from ankylosing spondylitis patients appeared to carry a characteristic roughly 8-variant TCR beta motif.

TCRdb itself ran the 5' RACE reads through MiXCR, one entry per CDR3 protein. Of about 510,000 distinct CDR3 sequences listed, approximately 5% are singletons. These receptors' targets are unknown. Sequencing was done on a sample of blood, either unsorted or a sorted T cell fraction (not recorded which). Receptors originate from a male donor with ankylosing spondylitis.

This clonotype was found many times. The rearrangement links TRBV5-1 to TRBJ2-1; D is unresolved. Germline V CDR1 and CDR2: SGHRS, YFSETQ. The CDR3 loop spans 11 amino acids. V was clipped by 0 bases and J by 12 bases, with 7 bases between them. CDR3 region: CASSLGRLQFF. In DNA, the CDR3 is TGCGCCAGCAGCTTGGGTAGGTTGCAGTTCTTC.

The sample holds a few counts of this clonotype. The chain links TRBV20-1 to TRBJ1-3; D ambiguous. Trimming shortened V by 5 bases and J by 2 bases, and 10 bases separated the two germline ends. In germline, CDR1 is DFQATT, CDR2 SNEGSKA (reference sequence). CDR3 size: 13 residues. CDR3 coding DNA: TGCAGTGCTGAGCGGGGAACTGGAAACACCATATATTTT. Protein sequence: CSAERGTGNTIYF.

There are many counts of this clonotype. The chain combines TRBV29-1 with TRBJ1-3, with D maybe TRBD1 (5 bases). Trimming cost V 0 bases and J 2 bases, with 8 bases left between them. Germline V CDR1 and CDR2: SQVTM, ANQGSEA. This CDR3 region has 14 residues. The CDR3 DNA reads as TGCAGCGTTGAAGAGGGGCTAGCTGGAAACACCATATATTTT. This sequence encodes CSVEEGLAGNTIYF.

At least ten counts were recorded for this clonotype. J is TRBJ2-7 and V is TRBV9, with TRBD2 matching 8 bases. CDR1 SGDLS and CDR2 YYNGEE come from the germline V gene. The CDR3 is 15 residues long. The ends lost 4 bases at V and 6 bases at J; junction bases unmatched: 12. CDR3 in DNA: TGTGCCAGCAGCCCGGCGGGACTAGTAATTAGCGAGCAGTACTTC. It yields the protein CASSPAGLVISEQYF.

There are many counts of this clonotype. The rearrangement links TRBV27 to TRBJ1-6; unclear D gene. Germline lookup yields CDR1 MNHEY and CDR2 SMNVEV (reference sequence). The CDR3 loop spans 16 amino acids. V was shortened by 1 base and J by 0 bases, with 7 bases between the two germline ends. In DNA form, the CDR3 reads TGTGCCAGCAGTTTATTAGGGAGCTCCTATAATTCACCCCTCCACTTT. Translated, it gives CASSLLGSSYNSPLHF.

At least ten counts were recorded for this clonotype. The chain has TRBV19 and TRBJ2-1, with D perhaps TRBD1 or TRBD2 (5 bases each). The CDR3 contains 15 residues. From germline, CDR1 is LNHDA and CDR2 SQIVND (reference sequence). Between the trimmed V and J ends, which lost 7 bases and 3 bases, there was a span of 16 bases. The CDR3 nucleotides are TGTGCCAGTACCCTGGGGGTTGGCAGCTACAATGAGCAGTTCTTC. This encodes CASTLGVGSYNEQFF.

The V call is TRBV4-1, the J call TRBJ1-5, with unresolved D. CDR1 and CDR2 (germline): MGHRA, YSYEKL. The CDR3 is 15 residues long. V lost 0 bases to trimming and J lost 7 bases, with 13 bases between them. CDR3 DNA sequence: TGCGCCAGCAGCCAAGATTTGGGGTTAGGGCAGCCCCAGCATTTT. Translated, it gives CASSQDLGLGQPQHF.

This clonotype was seen repeatedly, ten times or more. This chain uses TRBV5-1 with TRBJ2-7; 7 bases are shared with TRBD2. After removal of 3 bases from V and 2 bases from J, the junction contained 5 bases not matched to a gene. The CDR3 extends over 14 amino acids. Germline CDR1 and CDR2: SGHRS and YFSETQ. This CDR3 reads CASSSGRETYEQYF. The CDR3 coding sequence is TGCGCCAGCAGCTCGGGGCGGGAGACCTACGAGCAGTACTTC.

This clonotype was seen repeatedly, ten times or more. The gene calls are TRBV4-1 and TRBJ1-2; TRBD1 might be the D (5 bases). V lost 1 base and J lost 8, with 11 bases in between. CDR3 size: 13 residues. The germline gives CDR1 MGHRA, CDR2 YSYEKL. The CDR3 region has the DNA TGCGCCAGCAGCCAAGCTCAGGGTGACGGCTACACCTTC. Protein: CASSQAQGDGYTF.

This clonotype was counted ten times or more. The chain employs TRBV5-1 and TRBJ1-5, with TRBD1 matching over 9 bases. The V gene's germline CDR1 is SGHRS and CDR2 YFSETQ. The CDR3 is made up of 16 amino acids. Trimming removed 0 bases from V and 5 bases from J; junction bases left unmatched: 6. CDR3 protein: CASSLEPGQGDQPQHF. CDR3 DNA: TGCGCCAGCAGCTTGGAACCGGGACAGGGTGATCAGCCCCAGCATTTT.